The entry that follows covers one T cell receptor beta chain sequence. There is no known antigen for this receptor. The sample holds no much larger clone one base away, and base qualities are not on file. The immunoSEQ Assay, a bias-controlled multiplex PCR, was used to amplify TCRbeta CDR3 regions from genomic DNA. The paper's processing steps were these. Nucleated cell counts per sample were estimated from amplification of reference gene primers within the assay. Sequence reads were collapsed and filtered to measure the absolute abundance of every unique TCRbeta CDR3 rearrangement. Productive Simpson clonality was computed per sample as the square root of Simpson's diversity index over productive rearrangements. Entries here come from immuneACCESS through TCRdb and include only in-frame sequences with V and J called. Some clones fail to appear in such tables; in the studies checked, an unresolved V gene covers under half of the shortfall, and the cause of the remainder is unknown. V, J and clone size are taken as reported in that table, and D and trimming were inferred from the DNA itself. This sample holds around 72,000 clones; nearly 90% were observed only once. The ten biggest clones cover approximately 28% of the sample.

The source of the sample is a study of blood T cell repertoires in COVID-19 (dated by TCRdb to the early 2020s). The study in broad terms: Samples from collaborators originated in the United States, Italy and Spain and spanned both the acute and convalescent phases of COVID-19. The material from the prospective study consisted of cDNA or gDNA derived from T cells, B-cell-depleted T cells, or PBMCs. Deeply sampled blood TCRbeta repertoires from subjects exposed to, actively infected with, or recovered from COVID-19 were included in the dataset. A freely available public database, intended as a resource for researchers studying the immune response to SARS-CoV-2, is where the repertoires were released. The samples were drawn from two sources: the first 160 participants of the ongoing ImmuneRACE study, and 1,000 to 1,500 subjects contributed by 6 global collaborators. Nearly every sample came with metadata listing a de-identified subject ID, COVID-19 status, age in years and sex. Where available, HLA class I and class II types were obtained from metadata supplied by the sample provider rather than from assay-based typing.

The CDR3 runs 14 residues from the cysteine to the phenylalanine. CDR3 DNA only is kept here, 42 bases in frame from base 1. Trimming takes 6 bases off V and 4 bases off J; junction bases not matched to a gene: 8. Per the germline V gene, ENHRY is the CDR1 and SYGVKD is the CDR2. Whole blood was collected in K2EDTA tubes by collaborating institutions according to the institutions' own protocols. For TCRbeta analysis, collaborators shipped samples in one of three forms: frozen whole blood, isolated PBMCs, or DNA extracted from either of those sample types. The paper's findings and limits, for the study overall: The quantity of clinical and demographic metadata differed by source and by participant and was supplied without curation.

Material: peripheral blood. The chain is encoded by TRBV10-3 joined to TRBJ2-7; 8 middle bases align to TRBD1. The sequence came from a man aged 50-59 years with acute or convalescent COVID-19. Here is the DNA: TGTGCCATCAGGCCGGGACAGGCTCCGTACGAGCAGTACTTC. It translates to CAIRPGQAPYEQYF.